This T cell receptor beta chain was sequenced for a study of blood T cell repertoires in COVID-19. Study in general: The United States, Italy and Spain provided the acute and convalescent COVID-19 samples. T cells, B-cell-depleted T cells, or PBMCs supplied cDNA or gDNA.

Under the authors' procedure: For nucleated cells, counts were estimated from reference gene primer amplification. Using immunoSEQ multiplex PCR, the repertoire was profiled, and TCRdb retains in-frame clones only, with some absent. For V, J and clone size, that table is used; D and trimming come from the DNA. In the table there are some 120,000 clones, about 81% of which are singletons. The CDR3 is 16 amino acids. CDR1 and CDR2 (germline): MGHRA, YSYEKL. Trimming cost V 6 bases and J 5 bases; bases outside gene matches: 11. Followed over time, Seattle patients had been enrolled while infection was active.

The sample comprised peripheral blood. The origin of this receptor is a man aged 25-45 years with COVID-19, enrolled during active disease. The chain recombines TRBV4-1 with TRBJ2-5; 11 nucleotides align to TRBD2. This CDR3 reads CASRSISGGARETQYF. The CDR3 DNA sequence: TGCGCCAGCAGATCCATTAGCGGGGGGGCAAGGGAGACCCAGTACTTC.